What follows are 19 T cell receptor beta chains derived from one specimen sequenced in a study of T cell responses to AZD1222 COVID-19 vaccine. Generated by immunoSEQ multiplex PCR, the TCRdb table keeps only in-frame clones and is missing some. The sample gives tens of thousands of clones, roughly 90% of which show up once; approximately 5% is in the top ten. This specimen consisted of peripheral blood, obtained 28 days after the second AZD1222 dose. All receptors derive from an adult who received the AZD1222 COVID-19 vaccine.

The CDR3 region is CASRPDSYSNQPQHF. For the CDR3, the DNA is TGTGCCAGTCGACCGGACAGCTATAGCAATCAGCCCCAGCATTTT. The genes are TRBV19 and TRBJ1-5, with D perhaps matching TRBD1 (6 bases). The germline V gene encodes CDR1 LNHDA and CDR2 SQIVND (reference sequence). V was shortened by 8 bases and J by 0 bases, with 14 bases between the two germline ends. This CDR3 region has 15 residues.

This chain connects TRBV19 to TRBJ2-2, with D possibly matching TRBD1 (5 bases). Germline CDR1 is LNHDA and CDR2 is SQIVND (reference sequence). V lost 6 bases and J 0 bases, leaving 14 bases between the germline ends. This CDR3 contains 16 residues. DNA for the CDR3: TGTGCCAGTAGAACTTCTGTGACAGCGAACACCGGGGAGCTGTTTTTT. This encodes CASRTSVTANTGELFF.

This clone turned up a few times. J is TRBJ1-2 and V is TRBV4-1; no clear D. Per the germline V gene, CDR1 is MGHRA and CDR2 is YSYEKL. V was shortened by 0 bases and J by 11 bases, with 10 bases between the two germline ends. The CDR3 sequence is 12 residues long. CDR3 DNA sequence: TGCGCCAGCAGCCAAGATCCCAAGAGGTACACCTTC. Amino acids: CASSQDPKRYTF.

This chain links TRBV12-3 or TRBV12-4 with TRBJ1-5; no reliable D call. The CDR3 contains 13 residues. Between the trimmed V and J ends, which lost 8 bases and 4 bases, there was a span of 12 bases. CDR3 protein: CASSPQDNQPQHF. The DNA for the CDR3 is TGTGCCAGCTCCCCTCAAGATAATCAGCCCCAGCATTTT.

V usage is TRBV7-2 and J usage is TRBJ1-1; D is possibly TRBD1 (5 bases). V was trimmed by 7 bases and J by 2 bases, leaving 14 bases between them. Germline CDR1 reads SGHTA; CDR2 reads FQGNSA. The CDR3 consists of 14 residues. The CDR3 DNA follows: TGTGCCAGCACAATAACGGGGGTTAACACTGAAGCTTTCTTT. Its translation is CASTITGVNTEAFF.

This chain links TRBV4-1 with TRBJ2-7; 9 bases are a match to TRBD1. Germline CDR1 reads MGHRA; CDR2 reads YSYEKL. After removal of 3 bases from V and 3 bases from J, the junction contained 6 bases not matched to a gene. CDR3 size: 15 residues. The CDR3 is CASSHYDRGGYEQYF. CDR3 DNA: TGCGCCAGCAGCCATTATGACAGGGGGGGCTACGAGCAGTACTTC.

This rearrangement joins TRBV5-1 to TRBJ1-6; D gene unclear. CDR3 length equals 16 residues. The V end was cut by 3 bases, the J end by 2 bases, with 12 bases between. The germline gives CDR1 SGHRS, CDR2 YFSETQ. CDR3 coding DNA: TGCGCCAGCAGCTCCGCGCAGGAGACCTATAATTCACCCCTCCACTTT. Amino acids: CASSSAQETYNSPLHF.

The chain uses TRBV2 and TRBJ2-1; no reliable D call. The CDR3 extends over 13 amino acids. Trimming cost V 7 bases and J 4 bases, with 11 bases left between them. CDR1 SNHLY and CDR2 FYNNEI come from the germline V gene. Written as DNA, the CDR3 is TGTGCCAGCACCGGAGCCACTTACAATGAGCAGTTCTTC. Translated, it gives CASTGATYNEQFF.

The chain has TRBV27 and TRBJ2-7, with unresolved D. CDR3 length: 14 residues. CDR1 is MNHEY and CDR2 is SMNVEV in the germline V gene (reference sequence). V was clipped by 6 bases and J by 2 bases, with 14 bases between them. CDR3 loop: CASSPLSRTYEQYF. The DNA of the CDR3 is TGTGCCAGCAGCCCCCTTTCCAGGACCTACGAGCAGTACTTC.

J is TRBJ2-2 and V is TRBV7-3; D gene ambiguous. Germline CDR1 reads SGHTA; CDR2 reads FQGTGA. The CDR3 extends over 14 amino acids. V dropped 0 bases and J dropped 5 bases, with 7 bases sitting between them. The CDR3 DNA reads as TGTGCCAGCAGCTTAACGCCCGGTACCGGGGAGCTGTTTTTT. Translated: CASSLTPGTGELFF.

This clone was seen a handful of times. The V and J genes are TRBV19 and TRBJ1-5; D may be TRBD1 (5 bases). The CDR3 totals 14 residues. The germline V and J ends were trimmed by 2 bases and 3 bases, with 8 bases remaining between them. CDR1 is LNHDA and CDR2 is SQIVND in the germline V gene (reference sequence). The CDR3 protein is CASSIRGNNQPQHF. CDR3 coding DNA: TGTGCCAGTAGTATAAGGGGAAACAATCAGCCCCAGCATTTT.

The chain has TRBV7-2 and TRBJ1-5; no clear D. V lost 0 bases and J 4 bases, leaving 13 bases between the germline ends. The CDR3 covers 16 residues. Germline loops: CDR1 SGHTA, CDR2 FQGNSA. This chain's CDR3 is CASSLAALGRNQPQHF. The CDR3 DNA sequence: TGTGCCAGCAGCTTAGCGGCTTTAGGGAGAAATCAGCCCCAGCATTTT.

The CDR3 nucleotides read TGCGCCAGCAGCCAAGTAAAGGGTCCCAACTACGAGCAGTACTTC. It translates to CASSQVKGPNYEQYF. The rearrangement uses TRBV4-1 and TRBJ2-7; D is uncertain. The germline V gene has CDR1 MGHRA and CDR2 YSYEKL. Trimming took off 1 base at V and 3 bases at J, with 13 bases between the two ends. The CDR3 sequence is 15 residues long.

This chain uses TRBV10-2 with TRBJ2-7; 7 positions agree with TRBD2. Germline V CDR1 and CDR2: WSHSY, SAAADI. With V trimmed by 7 bases and J by 3 bases, 12 bases remained unmatched. This CDR3 spans 15 amino acids. The CDR3 bases are TGCGCCAGCACCCCGAGTAGGGGAGGGAGCTACGAGCAGTACTTC. Translating gives CASTPSRGGSYEQYF.

This chain connects TRBV14 to TRBJ2-3, with 7 nucleotides matching TRBD1. The CDR3 contains 13 residues. The V segment lost 3 bases and the J segment 8 bases; nucleotides outside the gene matches: 5. The V gene's germline CDR1 is SGHDN and CDR2 FVKESK. The CDR3 region has the DNA TGTGCCAGCAGCCAGACAGGGTGGGGTACGCAGTATTTT. Protein product: CASSQTGWGTQYF. Looking up the rest from reference TRBV14 and TRBJ2-3 gives the full variable domain: EAGVTQFPSHSVIEKGQTVTLRCDPISGHDNLYWYRRVMGKEIKFLLHFVKESKQDESGMPNNRFLAERTGGTYSTLKVQPAELEDSGVYFCASSQTGWGTQYFGPGTRLTVL.

The CDR3: CASSFTGLSGYTF. The CDR3 coding sequence is TGTGCCAGCAGCTTTACCGGACTCTCTGGCTACACCTTC. This chain uses TRBV7-2 with TRBJ1-2; D unresolved. With 3 bases removed from V and 7 bases from J, the gap between germline ends came to 12 bases. The CDR3 extends over 13 amino acids. Germline lookup yields CDR1 SGHTA and CDR2 FQGNSA.

V usage is TRBV27 and J usage is TRBJ2-3, with unresolved D. Per the germline V gene, CDR1 is MNHEY and CDR2 is SMNVEV (reference sequence). The V end lost 5 bases, the J end lost 6 bases, and 18 bases lay between the germline ends. This CDR3 has 15 residues. DNA of the CDR3: TGTGCCAGCAGTCCACCCCTTCCGGCTTCTGATACGCAGTATTTT. Its protein is CASSPPLPASDTQYF.

This clone came up once. The rearrangement uses TRBV15 and TRBJ2-7, with 8 nucleotides matching TRBD2. CDR1 and CDR2 from the germline V gene are LNHNV and YYDKDF (reference sequence). This CDR3 has 15 amino acids. J gave up 4 bases and V 0 bases, and 5 bases lay outside the gene matches. CDR3 amino acids: CATSRDLSGGYEQYF. In nucleotides, the CDR3 is TGTGCCACCAGCAGAGACCTGAGCGGGGGATACGAGCAGTACTTC.

The chain has TRBV28 and TRBJ2-3, with TRBD1 identical over 7 bases. V was pared by 4 bases and J by 3 bases, with 7 bases of the junction left unmatched. The germline gives CDR1 MDHEN, CDR2 SYDVKM. The CDR3 contains 15 residues. The CDR3 DNA is TGTGCCAGCAGTTCCCCCGGGACAGTAACAGATACGCAGTATTTT. It yields the protein CASSSPGTVTDTQYF.